The clone carrying this TCR beta chain was recorded once. Its antigen remains unidentified. The CDR3 spans 17 residues. Trimming took 3 bases from V and 4 from J; bases not matched to a gene: 4. CDR1 is SGDLS, CDR2 YYNGEE, per germline. This PCR relied on a set of 60 Vbeta primers and 13 Jbeta primers. TCRdb's copy holds only in-frame clones and misses some; the assay was immunoSEQ multiplex PCR. The table lists 95,000 to 150,000 clones, around 80% of them singletons. This entry comes from a study of cytomegalovirus exposure and HLA in healthy donors. Study details: Sequencing of roughly 180 million T cells in an earlier analysis found under 120 million unique TCR beta sequences.

Study-wide points: The sole available immune exposure information was CMV serostatus. The CMV antigen specificity of a few CMV-associated chains was confirmed through in vitro analysis.

This TCR was recovered from a woman aged 25 to 39 in good health and CMV-seronegative. The sample consisted of PBMCs. The rearrangement uses TRBV9 and TRBJ2-2; 15 bases are a match to TRBD2. The CDR3 here is CASSAEGLAGGTGELFF. CDR3 coding DNA: TGTGCCAGCAGCGCCGAGGGACTAGCGGGAGGCACCGGGGAGCTGTTTTTT.